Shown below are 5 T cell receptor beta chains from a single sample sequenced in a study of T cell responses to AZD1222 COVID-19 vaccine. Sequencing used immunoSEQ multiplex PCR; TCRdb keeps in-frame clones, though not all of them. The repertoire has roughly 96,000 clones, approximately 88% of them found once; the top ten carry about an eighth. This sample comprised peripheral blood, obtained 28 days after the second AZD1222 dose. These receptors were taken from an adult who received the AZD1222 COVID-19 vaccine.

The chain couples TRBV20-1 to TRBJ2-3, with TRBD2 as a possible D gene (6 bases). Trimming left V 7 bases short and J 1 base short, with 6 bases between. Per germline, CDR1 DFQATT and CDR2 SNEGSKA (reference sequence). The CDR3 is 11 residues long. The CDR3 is CSGEGTDTQYF. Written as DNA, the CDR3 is TGCAGTGGGGAGGGCACAGATACGCAGTATTTT.

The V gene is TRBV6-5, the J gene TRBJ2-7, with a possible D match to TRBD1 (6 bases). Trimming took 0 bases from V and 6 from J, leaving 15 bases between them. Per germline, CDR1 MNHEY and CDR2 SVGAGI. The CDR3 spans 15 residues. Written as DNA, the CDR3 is TGTGCCAGCAGTTACTCGAATGCAGGGGCGGTCGAGCAGTACTTC. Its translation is CASSYSNAGAVEQYF.

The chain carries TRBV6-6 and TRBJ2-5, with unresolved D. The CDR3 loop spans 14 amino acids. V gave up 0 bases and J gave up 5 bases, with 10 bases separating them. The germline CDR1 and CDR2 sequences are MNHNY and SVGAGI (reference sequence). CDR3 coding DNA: TGTGCCAGCAGTTACTCAGTCCGGGTTGAGACCCAGTACTTC. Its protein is CASSYSVRVETQYF.

CDR3 bases: TGCAGCGTCCGTAGAGGGGGGGCCAGTACTGAAGCTTTCTTT. Amino acids: CSVRRGGASTEAFF. V is TRBV29-1 and J is TRBJ1-1, with D possibly matching TRBD1 (6 bases). The CDR3 totals 14 residues. Germline lookup yields CDR1 SQVTM and CDR2 ANQGSEA. Trimming left V 6 bases short and J 5 bases short, with 19 bases between.

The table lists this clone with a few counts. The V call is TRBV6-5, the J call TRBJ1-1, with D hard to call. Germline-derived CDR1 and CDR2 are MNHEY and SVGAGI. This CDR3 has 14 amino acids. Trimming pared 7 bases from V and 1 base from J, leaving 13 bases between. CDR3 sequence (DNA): TGTGCCAGCACCCTTCGTGGGGAGAACACTGAAGCTTTCTTT. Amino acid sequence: CASTLRGENTEAFF.